The rows below give T cell receptor beta chains drawn from one sample of a study of T cells in Graves' hyperthyroidism and ophthalmopathy. TCRdb processed the multiplex PCR reads anew with MiXCR; each CDR3 protein has one entry. Of more than 500,000 distinct CDR3 sequences listed, more than 45% were seen once; the top ten hold 19%. Material: peripheral blood or thyroid tissue (not recorded which). These receptors originate from an adult woman with Graves' disease, either hyperthyroidism or ophthalmopathy (not recorded which). Both conserved end residues are part of each CDR3. The D gene is left open where the match is weak. Clone size is shown for a subset of rows, as once, few, many or a class of expanded clone.

abundance,j_gene,v_gene,d_gene,CDR3aa,CDR3nt
many,TRBJ2-5,TRBV7-9,TRBD2,CASSPGTSGRYRETQYF,TGTGCCAGCAGCCCTGGGACTAGCGGGAGATACAGGGAGACCCAGTACTTC
NA,TRBJ1-2,TRBV19,NA,CASSARGRGYGYTF,TGTGCCAGTAGTGCGCGCGGGAGAGGCTATGGCTACACCTTC
many,TRBJ1-1,TRBV5-1,NA,CASSLSLTGLNTEAFF,TGCGCCAGCAGCTTGTCCCTAACAGGCTTGAACACTGAAGCTTTCTTT
NA,TRBJ1-4,TRBV2,TRBD1,CASSAGTATNEKLFF,TGTGCCAGCAGTGCGGGGACAGCAACTAATGAAAAACTGTTTTTT
NA,TRBJ2-7,TRBV7-9,TRBD1,CASSQTGQGRDEQYF,TGTGCCAGTAGCCAAACCGGACAGGGGCGCGACGAGCAGTACTTC
NA,TRBJ1-4,TRBV2,NA,CAIQGPTNEKLFF,TGTGCTATCCAGGGCCCCACTAATGAAAAACTGTTTTTT
NA,TRBJ2-5,TRBV20-1,NA,CSVWRTDGNQPQYF,TGCAGTGTTTGGCGGACGGATGGCAATCAGCCCCAGTACTTC
many,TRBJ2-5,TRBV7-8,NA,CASSLAWRPRFQETQYF,TGTGCCAGCAGCTTAGCGTGGAGGCCCAGATTCCAAGAGACCCAGTACTTC
NA,TRBJ1-5,TRBV5-1,NA,CASSLEPLSYSNQPQHF,TGCGCCAGCAGCTTGGAGCCGCTCTCTTATAGCAATCAGCCCCAGCATTTT
many,TRBJ2-2,TRBV7-2,NA,CASSFELGRELFF,TGTGCCAGCAGCTTCGAACTAGGCCGGGAGCTGTTTTTT
NA,TRBJ1-1,TRBV20-1,TRBD1,CSASRTGAEAFF,TGCAGTGCTAGTAGGACAGGGGCTGAAGCTTTCTTT
NA,TRBJ1-5,TRBV2,NA,CASSPGLAKPLSNQPQHF,TGTGCCAGCAGTCCCGGGTTAGCCAAACCCCTTAGCAATCAGCCCCAGCATTTT
NA,TRBJ2-7,TRBV7-2,NA,CASSEAQGGQYF,TGTGCCAGCAGCGAAGCGCAGGGTGGGCAGTACTTC
few,TRBJ1-2,TRBV15,TRBD1,CATSSLAGGYDYTF,TGTGCCACCAGCAGCTTGGCAGGGGGCTACGACTACACCTTC
many,TRBJ2-7,TRBV7-9,NA,CASSLGGVRVYEQYF,TGTGCCAGCAGCTTAGGAGGAGTCCGAGTATACGAGCAGTACTTC
NA,TRBJ2-7,TRBV7-4,TRBD1,CASSQGQTLRRDF,TGTGCCAGCAGCCAGGGACAGACACTACGTCGGGACTTC
few,TRBJ2-7,TRBV29-1,NA,CSVATWDEQYF,TGCAGCGTCGCTACCTGGGACGAGCAGTACTTC
once,TRBJ2-5,TRBV6-5,NA,CASSQRTQYF,TGTGCCAGCAGCCAAAGGACCCAGTACTTC
NA,TRBJ2-5,TRBV7-8,NA,CASSLPADGSLETQYF,TGTGCCAGCAGCTTACCAGCCGACGGGAGCTTGGAGACCCAGTACTTC
NA,TRBJ1-6,TRBV10-3,NA,CAISALRDENSPLHF,TGTGCCATCAGTGCTTTGAGGGACGAGAATTCACCCCTCCACTTT
NA,TRBJ1-2,TRBV5-6,NA,CASSRRAYGYTF,TGTGCCAGCAGCCGCAGAGCCTATGGCTACACCTTC
NA,TRBJ2-7,TRBV27,NA,CASSPSGQTHRGEQYF,TGTGCCAGCAGTCCCAGTGGACAGACTCATCGGGGCGAGCAGTACTTC
many,TRBJ1-1,TRBV20-1,TRBD1,CSAPRTGMNTEAFF,TGCAGTGCCCCGAGGACAGGGATGAACACTGAAGCTTTCTTT
NA,TRBJ1-1,TRBV6-1,NA,CASSEILRAEAFF,TGTGCCAGCAGTGAAATCTTAAGAGCTGAAGCTTTCTTT
many,TRBJ1-5,TRBV3-1,NA,CASSHVGNQPQHF,TGTGCCAGCAGCCATGTCGGCAATCAGCCCCAGCATTTT
NA,TRBJ2-7,TRBV29-1,TRBD1,CSVRTGLSLLSYEQYF,TGCAGCGTTCGGACAGGGCTATCACTTCTTTCCTACGAGCAGTACTTC
many,TRBJ1-6,TRBV7-9,TRBD1,CASSLAGQGSPLHF,TGTGCCAGCAGCTTAGCCGGACAGGGTTCACCCCTCCACTTT
many,TRBJ2-7,TRBV5-4,TRBD2,CASSLPGRMTPYEQYF,TGTGCCAGCAGCTTACCCGGGAGGATGACCCCCTACGAGCAGTACTTC
NA,TRBJ1-5,TRBV7-2,NA,CASSKTTDSTQHF,TGTGCCAGCAGCAAAACGACGGACAGTACCCAGCATTTT
NA,TRBJ1-2,TRBV7-2,NA,CASSQHGTDGYTF,TGCGCCAGCAGCCAGCACGGGACGGATGGCTACACCTTC
many,TRBJ1-2,TRBV7-9,NA,CASSFGGGVGYTF,TGTGCCAGCAGCTTTGGCGGGGGCGTGGGCTACACCTTC
NA,TRBJ2-2,TRBV29-1,NA,CSVLAGTGELFF,TGCAGCGTTCTGGCGGGCACCGGGGAGCTGTTTTTT
many,TRBJ1-1,TRBV15,NA,CATSFGLNTEAFF,TGTGCCACCAGCTTCGGCCTGAACACTGAAGCTTTCTTT
many,TRBJ1-2,TRBV7-9,TRBD1,CASSLGPGGTYGYTF,TGTGCCAGCAGCTTAGGACCAGGGGGCACCTATGGCTACACCTTC
NA,TRBJ1-2,TRBV5-1,NA,CASRHPAQVHYGYTF,TGCGCCAGCAGGCACCCCGCGCAGGTTCACTATGGCTACACCTTC
NA,TRBJ2-6,TRBV29-1,NA,CSVSPRHGEGAAGANVLTF,TGCAGCGTTTCTCCGAGGCACGGGGAGGGGGCTGCTGGGGCCAACGTCCTGACTTTC
NA,TRBJ2-7,TRBV15,TRBD2,CATSRGGLAGSEQYF,TGTGCCACCAGCAGAGGGGGACTAGCGGGAAGCGAGCAGTACTTC
NA,TRBJ1-3,TRBV7-2,TRBD1,CASSLSGTGVNTIYF,TGTGCCAGCAGCTTGTCCGGGACAGGGGTTAACACCATATATTTT
many,TRBJ2-3,TRBV7-3,NA,CASSLLEQESDTQYF,TGTGCCAGCAGCTTACTAGAGCAAGAGTCAGATACGCAGTATTTT
few,TRBJ1-6,TRBV24-1,NA,CATSAPGGGHHSPLHF,TGTGCCACCAGTGCACCCGGCGGGGGGCATCATTCACCCCTCCACTTT
many,TRBJ1-1,TRBV7-2,NA,CASSLGLMNTEAFF,TGTGCCAGCAGCTTAGGCTTAATGAACACTGAAGCTTTCTTT
NA,TRBJ2-7,TRBV10-3,NA,CASSLQAGYEQYF,TGTGCCAGCAGTTTACAGGCAGGCTACGAGCAGTACTTC
many,TRBJ1-1,TRBV10-3,TRBD1,CAISADRDEAFF,TGTGCCATCAGTGCGGACAGGGATGAAGCTTTCTTT
NA,TRBJ1-1,TRBV12-3/TRBV12-4,TRBD1,CASSRPFGQGNTEAFF,TGTGCCAGCAGTCGACCCTTTGGACAGGGAAACACTGAAGCTTTCTTT
many,TRBJ2-7,TRBV5-5,TRBD1,CASRAPGQGFGEQYF,TGTGCCAGCAGAGCACCGGGACAGGGCTTCGGCGAGCAGTACTTC
NA,TRBJ1-5,TRBV5-1,NA,CASSRESNQTQHF,TGCGCAAGCAGCCGGGAGAGCAATCAGACCCAGCATTTT
NA,TRBJ1-2,TRBV10-3,TRBD1,CDISDVTGGYGYTF,TGCGACATCAGTGACGTAACAGGGGGCTATGGCTACACCTTC
NA,TRBJ2-2,TRBV24-1,NA,CATSDFSESTNTGELFF,TGTGCCACCAGTGATTTCAGCGAATCTACTAACACCGGGGAGCTGTTTTTT
many,TRBJ1-3,TRBV25-1,NA,CASSDRVDSSSGNTIYF,TGTGCCAGCAGTGACCGCGTCGACAGCAGCTCTGGAAACACCATATATTTT
NA,TRBJ1-6,TRBV19,NA,CASRDSGVGTSSPLHF,TGTGCCAGTAGAGACAGTGGCGTCGGTACTAGTTCACCCCTCCACTTT
NA,TRBJ1-5,TRBV7-8,TRBD1,CASSQGVGTGNQPQHF,TGTGCCAGCAGCCAAGGAGTAGGGACAGGCAATCAGCCCCAGCATTTT
NA,TRBJ1-5,TRBV7-7,NA,CASSWDGQETQHF,TGTGCCAGCAGTTGGGACGGCCAAGAGACCCAGCATTTT
NA,TRBJ2-5,TRBV7-9,NA,CASSSGHPNQPQYF,TGTGCCAGCAGCTCGGGACATCCCAATCAGCCCCAGTACTTC
many,TRBJ1-1,TRBV7-2,TRBD1,CASSVTQGGTEAFF,TGTGCCAGCAGCGTCACTCAGGGGGGCACTGAAGCTTTCTTT